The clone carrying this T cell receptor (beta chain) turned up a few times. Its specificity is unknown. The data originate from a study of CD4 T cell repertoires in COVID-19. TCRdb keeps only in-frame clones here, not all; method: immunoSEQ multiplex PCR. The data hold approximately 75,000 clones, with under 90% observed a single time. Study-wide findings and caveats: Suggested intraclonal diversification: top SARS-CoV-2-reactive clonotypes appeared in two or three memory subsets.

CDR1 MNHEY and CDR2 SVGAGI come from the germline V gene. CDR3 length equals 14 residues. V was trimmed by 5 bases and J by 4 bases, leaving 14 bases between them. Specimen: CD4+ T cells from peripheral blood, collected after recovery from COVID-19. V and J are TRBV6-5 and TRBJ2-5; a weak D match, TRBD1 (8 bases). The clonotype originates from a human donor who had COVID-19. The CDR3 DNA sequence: TGTGCCAGCAGTCCCACAGGGGGGGGAGAGACCCAGTACTTC. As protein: CASSPTGGGETQYF.